This T cell receptor beta chain was sequenced for a study of blood T cells in healthy people across ages. Looked up from germline, CDR1 is DFQATT and CDR2 is SNEGSKA (reference sequence). This CDR3 spans 15 amino acids. V lost 4 bases, J lost 7 bases, and 5 bases stayed unmatched. Sample-barcoded 5' priming and a J-beta primer mix drove a second PCR of roughly 6 to 12 cycles. TCRdb called the 5' RACE reads again in MiXCR, with one record for every CDR3 protein. Here the sample spans 500,000 to 600,000 distinct CDR3 sequences, roughly a quarter being singletons. The sequenced material came from blood. V and J are TRBV20-1 and TRBJ2-1; TRBD2 matches 15 bases. The TCR comes from a woman in her 70s in good health. The CDR3 reads CSATGLAGGRNEQFF. The CDR3 nucleotides read TGCAGTGCTACCGGACTAGCGGGGGGGCGAAATGAGCAGTTCTTC.